This T cell receptor (beta chain) came from a study of vaccination and CD4 T cells after COVID-19 (dated by TCRdb to the early 2020s). A note on the overall study: Every convalescent patient had a positive nasal swab PCR test for SARS-CoV-2, with mild disease in eight to ten patients and severe disease in one. The convalescent cohort included six males and four females, with two Hispanic individuals, seven Caucasians, two Asians and one multiracial person. Each participant got two doses of either the Pfizer-BioNTech BNT162b2 vaccine (n=8) or the Moderna mRNA-1273 vaccine (n=2). Post-COVID blood samples were collected from convalescent patients a median of about 92 days after diagnosis, with a range of roughly 35 to 180 days. Post-vaccine blood samples were taken a median of around 70 days after the second vaccine dose, with a range of 14 to 241 days. For three convalescent patients, samples were collected at an early post-vaccination timepoint (day 14) as well as at a late post-vaccination timepoint (days 161 to 241). In approximately eleven COVID-19 convalescent patients and a few infection-naive healthy vaccine recipients, the spike-specific CD4+ TCR repertoire before mRNA vaccination was compared with the repertoire after mRNA vaccination.

For this chain, trimming is 6 bases at the V end and 4 bases at the J end, and the number of junction bases without a gene match is 11. The cysteine opens and the phenylalanine closes a CDR3 of 16 amino acids. CDR3 DNA only is kept here, 48 bases in frame from base 1. CDR1 and CDR2 were assigned from the germline V gene as SGHTA and FQGNSA. Library generation was performed with PCR. The instrument was an Illumina iSeq 100. Under the source paper's analysis protocol: Non-productive sequences were filtered out, and CDR3s that did not start with C, did not end with F or W, or were shorter than 7 amino acids were discarded. Similarity between CDR3 sequences was evaluated in R version 3.6.1 using Levenshtein distances (stringdist) and unrooted phylogenetic trees (ape). TCRdb trimmed public reads at Q25 via fastp, called clones via MiXCR and kept in-frame beta chains. Each entry is one CDR3 protein sequence, shown with its most common DNA and genes. It is TCRdb's table, rather than the study itself, that gives the V and J calls and clone size. The table for this sample lists around 26,000 distinct CDR3 sequences; 51% of them were counted only once. Around 5.2% of the sample goes to the ten largest clones.

Note on this clonotype: It has no known antigen specificity. Base-call qualities are not available, and no considerably larger clone is one nucleotide away.

Taken with the paper, the label for time point translates to: late sampling 161 to 241 days after vaccination in a few convalescent patients. The positive SARS-CoV-2 PCR tests of the convalescent patients were dated from March to December 2020, before the Alpha, Beta and Delta variants emerged in the United States. Ficoll-Paque Plus gradient centrifugation was used to isolate PBMCs from whole blood, and the isolated PBMCs were then either used fresh or cryopreserved at -140C. Broad study findings and their caveats: The study included relatively few convalescent patients and did not analyze early timepoints after natural infection. In convalescent patients, a median roughly 87% of post-vaccine SARS-CoV-2-reactive clones were detected only after vaccination, and vaccine-specific priming was suggested by this finding. The median number of SARS-CoV-2-reactive clonotypes rose from about 19 after infection to 38 after vaccination, but the change was not significant. Nearly all vaccine-specific clones in convalescent patients (304 of 307) were mono-reactive for SARS-CoV-2 spike rather than cross-reactive with common cold coronaviruses.

This TCR was sampled from a human donor who had recovered from COVID-19. The chain was built from TRBV7-2 and TRBJ2-1, with 8 bases in between that match TRBD2. Sample: CD4+ T cells from blood, taken about 7 months after SARS-CoV-2 vaccination. The CDR3 sequence is CASRSGTRLGYNEQFF. The DNA is TGTGCCAGCAGGTCCGGGACTAGATTAGGGTACAATGAGCAGTTCTTC.